A single sample gave rise to the 10 T cell receptor beta chains below, sequenced in a study of shared clonotypes between healthy human individuals. The data were produced by immunoSEQ multiplex PCR, yet TCRdb's version contains in-frame clones alone and is incomplete. Counted here are around 510,000 clones, around 95% occurring once; the ten biggest clones make up 0.064%. The sequenced sample consisted of naive CD4+ T cells sorted from blood. Subset specified: CD45RA+ positively selected. The receptors were sampled from a woman in her 30s in good health.

This chain uses TRBV28 with TRBJ1-1; D gene ambiguous. V was cut by 3 bases and J by 1 base, with 6 bases left in between. The CDR3 has 13 residues. Per the germline V gene, CDR1 is MDHEN and CDR2 is SYDVKM. This CDR3 is CASSFFWNTEAFF. The CDR3 DNA follows: TGTGCCAGCAGTTTTTTTTGGAACACTGAAGCTTTCTTT.

This chain uses TRBV28 with TRBJ1-5, with D hard to call. Trimming removed 4 bases from V and 4 bases from J, with 8 bases in between. The CDR3 length is 13 residues. Germline CDR1 and CDR2: MDHEN and SYDVKM. The CDR3 DNA follows: TGTGCCAGCAGTTCCAGTCCTAATCAGCCCCAGCATTTT. Residues: CASSSSPNQPQHF.

V gene TRBV9 combines with J gene TRBJ2-3, with D possibly TRBD2 on 5 matching bases. The germline CDR1 and CDR2 sequences are SGDLS and YYNGEE. The CDR3 sequence is 16 residues long. V was pared by 3 bases and J by 3 bases, with 17 bases between. Written as DNA, the CDR3 is TGTGCCAGCAGCGCCAGGTCGGTAGCGACGACAGATACGCAGTATTTT. Amino acids: CASSARSVATTDTQYF.

This clone was seen more than once but under ten times. J is TRBJ1-5 and V is TRBV19; possibly TRBD1 for D (5 bases). The CDR3 runs 14 residues. Germline values: CDR1 LNHDA, CDR2 SQIVND (reference sequence). V dropped 7 bases and J dropped 8 bases, with 18 bases sitting between them. CDR3 sequence reads: CASTSVGTTEPQHF. CDR3 in DNA: TGTGCCAGTACCTCCGTTGGGACGACGGAGCCCCAGCATTTT.

The genes are TRBV6-4 and TRBJ2-7; weak D call: TRBD2 (6 bases). Germline assignment: CDR1 MRHNA and CDR2 SNTAGT. CDR3 size: 20 residues. The ends were cut back, 5 bases at V and 6 bases at J, with 35 bases in the middle. CDR3 amino acids: CASSSNRDNWRAGRPGEQYF. CDR3 DNA: TGTGCCAGCAGTTCTAATCGAGATAACTGGCGGGCGGGACGACCGGGCGAGCAGTACTTC.

This clone has only one observation. This sequence joins TRBV6-4 and TRBJ2-3; D may be TRBD2 (5 bases). V was cut by 4 bases and J by 2 bases, with 13 bases left in between. The CDR3 extends over 15 amino acids. Germline CDR1 is MRHNA and CDR2 is SNTAGT. The CDR3 is CASSVFAGITDTQYF. For the CDR3, the DNA is TGTGCCAGCAGTGTGTTTGCGGGTATCACAGATACGCAGTATTTT.

The chain joins TRBV28 to TRBJ2-7; D is unresolved. Trimming pared 6 bases from V and 0 bases from J, leaving 15 bases between. The CDR3 length is 15 residues. Germline assignment: CDR1 MDHEN and CDR2 SYDVKM. The CDR3 is CASSNALPRSYEQYF. For the CDR3, the DNA is TGTGCCAGCAGCAACGCCCTCCCCCGCTCCTACGAGCAGTACTTC.

This sequence joins TRBV28 and TRBJ2-3; D not certain. Looked up from germline, CDR1 is MDHEN and CDR2 is SYDVKM. The ends were cut back, 5 bases at V and 4 bases at J, with 10 bases in the middle. The CDR3 consists of 13 residues. The CDR3 DNA follows: TGTGCCAGCAGTCGTTCCTTCTCAGATACGCAGTATTTT. This codes for CASSRSFSDTQYF.

The chain uses TRBV5-1 and TRBJ1-1; D call uncertain. CDR3 length: 13 amino acids. CDR1 SGHRS and CDR2 YFSETQ come from the germline V gene. V lost 4 bases and J 5 bases, leaving 12 bases between the germline ends. Here the CDR3 DNA reads TGCGCCAGCAGCCCCCACGATCGGACTGAAGCTTTCTTT. This sequence encodes CASSPHDRTEAFF. The full variable domain, rest sourced from reference TRBV5-1 and TRBJ1-1, is KAGVTQTPRYLIKTRGQQVTLSCSPISGHRSVSWYQQTPGQGLQFLFEYFSETQRNKGNFPGRFSGRQFSNSRSEMNVSTLELGDSALYLCASSPHDRTEAFFGQGTRLTVV.

V and J are TRBV6-1 and TRBJ2-1, with 7 positions matching TRBD2. Germline V gives CDR1 MNHNS, CDR2 SASEGT. The trim removed 4 bases at V and 9 bases at J, leaving 12 bases unmatched. The CDR3 is made up of 15 amino acids. The CDR3 region has the DNA TGTGCCAGCAGTGTGGTGGCGGGAGATCGCGGTGAGCAGTTCTTC. This encodes CASSVVAGDRGEQFF.